One and the same sample provided the 16 T cell receptor beta chains below, sequenced in a study of shared clonotypes between healthy human individuals. Method: immunoSEQ multiplex PCR; TCRdb's copy keeps in-frame clones and lacks some. This table holds roughly 890,000 clones, over 90% found once. The naive CD8 fraction comprised CD45RO-negative cells positively selected for CCR7 and excluded terminally differentiated effector memory CD45RA+ cells. Sequenced sample: naive CD8+ T cells sorted from blood. The receptors originated from a man aged 25 to 40 in good health.

To note about this clone: This same CDR3 is encoded by further DNA sequences in the sample. The chain joins TRBV27 to TRBJ2-7; TRBD2 aligns across 13 bases. This CDR3 is 15 amino acids long. CDR1 MNHEY and CDR2 SMNVEV come from the germline V gene (reference sequence). V dropped 4 bases and J dropped 1; count of bases not matched to a gene: 1. CDR3: CASSSGLAGSYEQYF. The CDR3 DNA reads TGTGCCAGCAGTTCGGGACTAGCGGGGTCCTACGAGCAGTACTTC.

V usage is TRBV11-2 and J usage is TRBJ1-4, with D maybe TRBD1 (6 bases). The germline CDR1 and CDR2 sequences are SGHAT and FQNNGV. The CDR3 is 16 residues long. Trimming cost V 1 base and J 6 bases, with 15 bases left between them. The CDR3 is CASSLAPTGRDEKLFF. In DNA, the CDR3 is TGTGCCAGCAGCTTAGCCCCGACAGGACGGGATGAAAAACTGTTTTTT.

V is TRBV7-9 and J is TRBJ2-3, with 14 positions matching TRBD2. The CDR3 runs to 16 residues. The V segment lost 5 bases and the J segment 4 bases; nucleotides outside the gene matches: 5. Looked up from germline, CDR1 is SEHNR and CDR2 is FQNEAQ (reference sequence). The CDR3 coding sequence is TGTGCCAGCAGCCCAGGGACTAGCGGGAGTCCAGATACGCAGTATTTT. Amino acid sequence: CASSPGTSGSPDTQYF.

The chain has TRBV5-3 and TRBJ1-5; D ambiguous. TRBV5-3 is labeled an ORF, and its function is uncertain. V lost 7 bases and J 0 bases, leaving 11 bases between the germline ends. The CDR3 covers 14 residues. CDR3 loop: CARQRGYSNQPQHF. The CDR3 region has the DNA TGTGCCAGACAGCGGGGTTATAGCAATCAGCCCCAGCATTTT.

The rearrangement links TRBV4-1 to TRBJ1-5; 7 nucleotides line up with TRBD1. V trimming: 1 base; J trimming: 2 bases; junction bases outside the gene matches: 8. There are 17 residues in the CDR3. CDR1 and CDR2 (germline): MGHRA, YSYEKL. CDR3 in amino acids: CASSQGEQGTRNQPQHF. CDR3 bases: TGCGCCAGCAGCCAAGGGGAACAGGGGACCCGCAATCAGCCCCAGCATTTT.

V gene TRBV27 combines with J gene TRBJ2-3; 7 bases are a match to TRBD2. The CDR3 covers 17 residues. V lost 3 bases, J lost 6 bases, and 15 bases stayed unmatched. Germline V gene data show CDR1 as MNHEY and CDR2 as SMNVEV (reference sequence). CDR3 nucleotides: TGTGCCAGCAGTTTGAACGGGCGGGAGAGGCTCGGGGATACGCAGTATTTT. Encoded protein: CASSLNGRERLGDTQYF.

V is TRBV10-2 and J is TRBJ1-1; TRBD1 matches at 12 bases. The CDR3 is 19 residues long. Germline CDR1 is WSHSY and CDR2 is SAAADI. V dropped 8 bases and J dropped 0; count of bases not matched to a gene: 16. Here the CDR3 reads CASGLGGDRGLKVNTEAFF. CDR3 nucleotide sequence: TGCGCCAGCGGACTTGGAGGGGACAGGGGGCTAAAAGTGAACACTGAAGCTTTCTTT.

The V gene is TRBV4-1, the J gene TRBJ2-4; a weak D match, TRBD1 (5 bases). Germline CDR1 and CDR2: MGHRA and YSYEKL. The V gene lost 6 bases and the J gene lost 3 bases, with 15 bases spanning the gap. The CDR3 is 15 residues long. The CDR3 nucleotides read TGCGCCAGCAGTCCCTTGGGGCAGGGCAAAAACATTCAGTACTTC. The encoded protein is CASSPLGQGKNIQYF.

The chain combines TRBV28 with TRBJ2-3; 10 nucleotides match TRBD2. In germline, CDR1 is MDHEN, CDR2 SYDVKM. V lost 5 bases, J lost 1 base, and 12 bases stayed unmatched. CDR3 size: 18 residues. The CDR3 bases are TGTGCCAGCAGTCAACCAGCGGGAGGGCCTGTCGGCACAGATACGCAGTATTTT. Amino acids: CASSQPAGGPVGTDTQYF.

The chain combines TRBV27 with TRBJ2-5, with D possibly TRBD2 on 6 matching bases. The CDR3 sequence is 13 residues long. V dropped 4 bases and J dropped 0 bases, with 6 bases sitting between them. Germline-derived CDR1 and CDR2 are MNHEY and SMNVEV (reference sequence). The CDR3 DNA reads TGTGCCAGCAGTTCTAGCGACCAAGAGACCCAGTACTTC. Amino acids: CASSSSDQETQYF.

J is TRBJ2-7 and V is TRBV10-2; 14 bases match TRBD2. V was pared by 4 bases and J by 3 bases, with 5 bases of the junction left unmatched. CDR3 length equals 16 residues. The germline V gene encodes CDR1 WSHSY and CDR2 SAAADI. DNA of the CDR3: TGCGCCAGCAGTGCGGGACTAGCGGGAGAGAACTACGAGCAGTACTTC. Encoded protein: CASSAGLAGENYEQYF.

This chain uses TRBV5-6 with TRBJ2-5; 7 bases agree with TRBD2. Looked up from germline, CDR1 is SGHDT and CDR2 is YYEEEE. J was trimmed by 2 bases and V by 2 bases; bases with no gene match: 6. CDR3 size: 15 residues. The CDR3 region has the DNA TGTGCCAGCAGCTTCTCTAGCGGATTACAAGAGACCCAGTACTTC. Translated, it gives CASSFSSGLQETQYF.

In nucleotides, the CDR3 is TGCAGCGTTGAGACCGAGGGCCCCTACGAGCAGTACTTC. It specifies CSVETEGPYEQYF. The chain recombines TRBV29-1 with TRBJ2-7, with a tentative D call TRBD2 (5 bases). Germline loops: CDR1 SQVTM, CDR2 ANQGSEA. This CDR3 is built from 13 residues. The V end lost 3 bases, the J end lost 2 bases, and 11 bases lay between the germline ends.

This clone was seen a single time. The rearrangement joins TRBV10-3 to TRBJ2-1; possibly TRBD1 or TRBD2 for D (6 bases each). This CDR3 has 14 amino acids. The germline V gene encodes CDR1 ENHRY and CDR2 SYGVKD. Deletions cut 4 bases from V and 6 bases from J, with 13 bases between. The CDR3 region has the DNA TGTGCCATCAGTGGGGGGGCAGATCCCAATGAGCAGTTCTTC. Protein sequence: CAISGGADPNEQFF.

The chain combines TRBV29-1 with TRBJ1-2; TRBD1 matches at 9 bases. The CDR3 totals 17 residues. The germline V gene has CDR1 SQVTM and CDR2 ANQGSEA. V lost 6 bases to trimming and J lost 4 bases; unmatched junction nucleotides: 18. The CDR3 loop reads CSVPKRDRDFQGYGYTF. CDR3 DNA: TGCAGCGTACCTAAACGGGACAGGGACTTTCAAGGCTATGGCTACACCTTC. Variable domain in full (rest from reference TRBV29-1 and TRBJ1-2): SAVISQKPSRDICQRGTSLTIQCQVDSQVTMMFWYRQQPGQSLTLIATANQGSEATYESGFVIDKFPISRPNLTFSTLTVSNMSPEDSSIYLCSVPKRDRDFQGYGYTFGSGTRLTVV.

CDR3 in amino acids: CASSLRRGGGDEQYF. In DNA, the CDR3 is TGTGCCAGCAGTTTGCGAAGGGGGGGAGGTGACGAGCAGTACTTC. The chain uses TRBV6-1 and TRBJ2-7, with a weak D call TRBD2 (7 bases). The CDR3 is 15 amino acids. The V and J ends lost 5 bases and 5 bases respectively, with 19 bases between them. Germline V CDR1 and CDR2: MNHNS, SASEGT.